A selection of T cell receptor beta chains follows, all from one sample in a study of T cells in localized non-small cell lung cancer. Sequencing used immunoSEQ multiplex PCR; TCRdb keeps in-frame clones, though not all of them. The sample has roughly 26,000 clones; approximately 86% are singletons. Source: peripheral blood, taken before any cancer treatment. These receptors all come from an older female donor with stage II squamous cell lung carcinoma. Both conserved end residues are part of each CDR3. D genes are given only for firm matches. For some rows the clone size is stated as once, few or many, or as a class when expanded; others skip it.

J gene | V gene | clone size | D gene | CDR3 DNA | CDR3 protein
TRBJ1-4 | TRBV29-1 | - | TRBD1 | TGCAGCGCGAACAGGGGGACTAATGAAAAACTGTTTTTT | CSANRGTNEKLFF
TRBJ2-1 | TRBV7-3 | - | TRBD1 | TGTGCCAGCAGCTTGAACAGGGGCAATGAGCAGTTCTTC | CASSLNRGNEQFF
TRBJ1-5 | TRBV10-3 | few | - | TGTGCCACCGCCCGGGACATTAATCAGCCCCAGCATTTT | CATARDINQPQHF
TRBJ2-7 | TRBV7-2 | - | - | TGTGCCAGCAGCGTCCAAATTCAGGGAGGCGAGCAGTACTTC | CASSVQIQGGEQYF
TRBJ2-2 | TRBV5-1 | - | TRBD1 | TGCGCCAGCAGCACCGGGCAGGGACAGGGGGCACTATTGTCCCGTCCCGGGGAGCTGTTTTTT | CASSTGQGQGALLSRPGELFF
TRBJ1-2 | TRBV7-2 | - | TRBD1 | TGTGCCAGCAGCCCGCGGTGGGGGACAGAATATTGGGGCTACACCTTC | CASSPRWGTEYWGYTF
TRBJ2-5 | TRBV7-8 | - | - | TGTGCCAGCAGAGGACTGTTGGAGACCCAGTACTTC | CASRGLLETQYF
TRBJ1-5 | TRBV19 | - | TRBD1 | TGTGCCACCGGGTCCCGACAGGGGGTCAATCAGCCCCAGCATTTT | CATGSRQGVNQPQHF
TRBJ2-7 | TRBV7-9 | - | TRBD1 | TGTGCCAGCAGCTTGACGACAGGGGTCAACGAGCAGTACTTC | CASSLTTGVNEQYF
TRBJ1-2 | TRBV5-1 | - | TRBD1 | TGCGCCAGCAGCCCGGACAGGGGCTTTTCCTATGGCTACACCTTC | CASSPDRGFSYGYTF
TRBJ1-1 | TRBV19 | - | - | TGTGCCAGCCTTCGGAACACTGAAGCTTTCTTT | CASLRNTEAFF
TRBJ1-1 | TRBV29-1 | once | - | TGCAGCGTTGGACCGTTACTTAGCATGAACACTGAAGCTTTCTTT | CSVGPLLSMNTEAFF
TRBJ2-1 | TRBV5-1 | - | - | TGCGCCAGCAGCTTGTCAGGTAGCCTGAATGAGCAGTTCTTC | CASSLSGSLNEQFF
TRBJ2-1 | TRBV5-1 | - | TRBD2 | TGCGCCAGCAGCCCGGGACTAGCGGGATTCAATGAGCAGTTCTTC | CASSPGLAGFNEQFF
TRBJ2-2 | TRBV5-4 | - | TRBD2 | TGTGCCAGCAGCTCGGGACTAGCGGGGGCCACCGGGGAGCTGTTTTTT | CASSSGLAGATGELFF
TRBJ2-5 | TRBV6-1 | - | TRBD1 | TGTGCCAGCAGCCCGGGACAGGGGGGAGAGACCCAGTACTTC | CASSPGQGGETQYF
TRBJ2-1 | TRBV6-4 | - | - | TGTGCCAGCAGTGTTACAGGGACCAATGAGCAGTTCTTC | CASSVTGTNEQFF
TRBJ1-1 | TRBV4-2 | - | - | TGTGCCAGCAGCCAAGGGGGCAGGGGATACACTGAAGCTTTCTTT | CASSQGGRGYTEAFF
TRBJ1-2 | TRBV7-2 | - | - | TGTGCCAGCAGCCTCAGGGGTCTTACCTATGGCTACACCTTC | CASSLRGLTYGYTF
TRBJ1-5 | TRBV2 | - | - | TGTGCCAGCAGCGTCCCTAACGGACAGCCCCAGCATTTT | CASSVPNGQPQHF
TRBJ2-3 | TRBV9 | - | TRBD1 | TGTGCCAGCAGCGTAGGAGTACAGGGGGCAGATACGCAGTATTTT | CASSVGVQGADTQYF
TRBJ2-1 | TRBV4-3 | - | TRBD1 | TGCGCCAGCAGCCAAGAAGGGGGCTTCGGGTCCTACAATGAGCAGTTCTTC | CASSQEGGFGSYNEQFF
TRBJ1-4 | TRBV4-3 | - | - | TGCGCCAGCAGCCAAGAAGGAGACGCGCCCGAAAAACTGTTTTTT | CASSQEGDAPEKLFF
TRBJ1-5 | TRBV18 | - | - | TGTGCCAGCTCACCACGCATGACCTGGGGTCATCAGCCCCAGCATTTT | CASSPRMTWGHQPQHF
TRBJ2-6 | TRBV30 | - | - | TGTGCCTACTCCCAGACCTCTGGGGCCAACGTCCTGACTTTC | CAYSQTSGANVLTF
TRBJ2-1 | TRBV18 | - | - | TGTGCCAGCTCACCACCGTTAACAGCATACAATGAGCAGTTCTTC | CASSPPLTAYNEQFF
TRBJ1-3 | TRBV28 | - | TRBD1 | TGTGCCAGCAGGACAGGGGGAGGAAACACCATATATTTT | CASRTGGGNTIYF
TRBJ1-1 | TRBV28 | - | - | TGTGCCACCGGGGGCGGAGGGGTTTGGGCTTTCTTT | CATGGGGVWAFF
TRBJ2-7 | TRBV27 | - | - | TGTGCCAGCAGGGCGGGACGGACAACCTACGAGCAGTACTTC | CASRAGRTTYEQYF
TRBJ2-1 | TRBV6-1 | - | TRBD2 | TGTGCCAGCACGCCGGGGGGGCCGGATGAGCAGTTCTTC | CASTPGGPDEQFF
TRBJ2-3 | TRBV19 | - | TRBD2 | TGTGCCAGTAGTACCGGGGGGGTGAGAACAGATACGCAGTATTTT | CASSTGGVRTDTQYF
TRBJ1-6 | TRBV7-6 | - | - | TGTGCCAGCAGCTTAGAGAATTCACCCCTCCACTTT | CASSLENSPLHF
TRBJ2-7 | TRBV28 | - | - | TGTGCCAGCAGTTTATCGGCAGGGTACTCCTACGAGCAGTACTTC | CASSLSAGYSYEQYF
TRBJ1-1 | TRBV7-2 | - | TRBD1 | TGTGCCAGCAGCTTACCACAGGGGATGGCTTTCTTT | CASSLPQGMAFF
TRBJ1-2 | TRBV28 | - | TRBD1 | TGTGCCACTTTACAGGGGGCCTTGGGGGGCTACACCTTC | CATLQGALGGYTF
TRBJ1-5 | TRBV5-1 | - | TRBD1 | TGCGCCAGCAGCTTGGGGGGACAGGGTGATCAGCCCCAGCATTTT | CASSLGGQGDQPQHF
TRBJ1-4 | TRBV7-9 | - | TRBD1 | TGTGCCAGCAGTCCGGGACAGATAAATGAAAAACTGTTTTTT | CASSPGQINEKLFF
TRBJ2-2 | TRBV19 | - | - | TGTGCCAGTAGTACTACGGCGCGGTCGGGAAATTCAGGGCTGTTTTTT | CASSTTARSGNSGLFF
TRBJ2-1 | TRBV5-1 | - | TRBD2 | TGCGCCAGCAGCTTGCGGGCTAGCGGGGTCTACAATGAGCAGTTCTTC | CASSLRASGVYNEQFF
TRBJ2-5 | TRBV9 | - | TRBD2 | TGTGCCAGCAGCGTAGGAGCTAGCGGGGGGCCGAGCCTCCAAGAGACCCAGTACTTC | CASSVGASGGPSLQETQYF
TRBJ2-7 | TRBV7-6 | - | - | TGTGCCAGCGGGGGGGCGGGGGCGATTTACGAGCAGTACTTC | CASGGAGAIYEQYF
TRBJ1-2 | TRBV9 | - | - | TGTGCCAGCAGCGTAGAGGGAGGGTTCTCTGGCTACACCTTC | CASSVEGGFSGYTF